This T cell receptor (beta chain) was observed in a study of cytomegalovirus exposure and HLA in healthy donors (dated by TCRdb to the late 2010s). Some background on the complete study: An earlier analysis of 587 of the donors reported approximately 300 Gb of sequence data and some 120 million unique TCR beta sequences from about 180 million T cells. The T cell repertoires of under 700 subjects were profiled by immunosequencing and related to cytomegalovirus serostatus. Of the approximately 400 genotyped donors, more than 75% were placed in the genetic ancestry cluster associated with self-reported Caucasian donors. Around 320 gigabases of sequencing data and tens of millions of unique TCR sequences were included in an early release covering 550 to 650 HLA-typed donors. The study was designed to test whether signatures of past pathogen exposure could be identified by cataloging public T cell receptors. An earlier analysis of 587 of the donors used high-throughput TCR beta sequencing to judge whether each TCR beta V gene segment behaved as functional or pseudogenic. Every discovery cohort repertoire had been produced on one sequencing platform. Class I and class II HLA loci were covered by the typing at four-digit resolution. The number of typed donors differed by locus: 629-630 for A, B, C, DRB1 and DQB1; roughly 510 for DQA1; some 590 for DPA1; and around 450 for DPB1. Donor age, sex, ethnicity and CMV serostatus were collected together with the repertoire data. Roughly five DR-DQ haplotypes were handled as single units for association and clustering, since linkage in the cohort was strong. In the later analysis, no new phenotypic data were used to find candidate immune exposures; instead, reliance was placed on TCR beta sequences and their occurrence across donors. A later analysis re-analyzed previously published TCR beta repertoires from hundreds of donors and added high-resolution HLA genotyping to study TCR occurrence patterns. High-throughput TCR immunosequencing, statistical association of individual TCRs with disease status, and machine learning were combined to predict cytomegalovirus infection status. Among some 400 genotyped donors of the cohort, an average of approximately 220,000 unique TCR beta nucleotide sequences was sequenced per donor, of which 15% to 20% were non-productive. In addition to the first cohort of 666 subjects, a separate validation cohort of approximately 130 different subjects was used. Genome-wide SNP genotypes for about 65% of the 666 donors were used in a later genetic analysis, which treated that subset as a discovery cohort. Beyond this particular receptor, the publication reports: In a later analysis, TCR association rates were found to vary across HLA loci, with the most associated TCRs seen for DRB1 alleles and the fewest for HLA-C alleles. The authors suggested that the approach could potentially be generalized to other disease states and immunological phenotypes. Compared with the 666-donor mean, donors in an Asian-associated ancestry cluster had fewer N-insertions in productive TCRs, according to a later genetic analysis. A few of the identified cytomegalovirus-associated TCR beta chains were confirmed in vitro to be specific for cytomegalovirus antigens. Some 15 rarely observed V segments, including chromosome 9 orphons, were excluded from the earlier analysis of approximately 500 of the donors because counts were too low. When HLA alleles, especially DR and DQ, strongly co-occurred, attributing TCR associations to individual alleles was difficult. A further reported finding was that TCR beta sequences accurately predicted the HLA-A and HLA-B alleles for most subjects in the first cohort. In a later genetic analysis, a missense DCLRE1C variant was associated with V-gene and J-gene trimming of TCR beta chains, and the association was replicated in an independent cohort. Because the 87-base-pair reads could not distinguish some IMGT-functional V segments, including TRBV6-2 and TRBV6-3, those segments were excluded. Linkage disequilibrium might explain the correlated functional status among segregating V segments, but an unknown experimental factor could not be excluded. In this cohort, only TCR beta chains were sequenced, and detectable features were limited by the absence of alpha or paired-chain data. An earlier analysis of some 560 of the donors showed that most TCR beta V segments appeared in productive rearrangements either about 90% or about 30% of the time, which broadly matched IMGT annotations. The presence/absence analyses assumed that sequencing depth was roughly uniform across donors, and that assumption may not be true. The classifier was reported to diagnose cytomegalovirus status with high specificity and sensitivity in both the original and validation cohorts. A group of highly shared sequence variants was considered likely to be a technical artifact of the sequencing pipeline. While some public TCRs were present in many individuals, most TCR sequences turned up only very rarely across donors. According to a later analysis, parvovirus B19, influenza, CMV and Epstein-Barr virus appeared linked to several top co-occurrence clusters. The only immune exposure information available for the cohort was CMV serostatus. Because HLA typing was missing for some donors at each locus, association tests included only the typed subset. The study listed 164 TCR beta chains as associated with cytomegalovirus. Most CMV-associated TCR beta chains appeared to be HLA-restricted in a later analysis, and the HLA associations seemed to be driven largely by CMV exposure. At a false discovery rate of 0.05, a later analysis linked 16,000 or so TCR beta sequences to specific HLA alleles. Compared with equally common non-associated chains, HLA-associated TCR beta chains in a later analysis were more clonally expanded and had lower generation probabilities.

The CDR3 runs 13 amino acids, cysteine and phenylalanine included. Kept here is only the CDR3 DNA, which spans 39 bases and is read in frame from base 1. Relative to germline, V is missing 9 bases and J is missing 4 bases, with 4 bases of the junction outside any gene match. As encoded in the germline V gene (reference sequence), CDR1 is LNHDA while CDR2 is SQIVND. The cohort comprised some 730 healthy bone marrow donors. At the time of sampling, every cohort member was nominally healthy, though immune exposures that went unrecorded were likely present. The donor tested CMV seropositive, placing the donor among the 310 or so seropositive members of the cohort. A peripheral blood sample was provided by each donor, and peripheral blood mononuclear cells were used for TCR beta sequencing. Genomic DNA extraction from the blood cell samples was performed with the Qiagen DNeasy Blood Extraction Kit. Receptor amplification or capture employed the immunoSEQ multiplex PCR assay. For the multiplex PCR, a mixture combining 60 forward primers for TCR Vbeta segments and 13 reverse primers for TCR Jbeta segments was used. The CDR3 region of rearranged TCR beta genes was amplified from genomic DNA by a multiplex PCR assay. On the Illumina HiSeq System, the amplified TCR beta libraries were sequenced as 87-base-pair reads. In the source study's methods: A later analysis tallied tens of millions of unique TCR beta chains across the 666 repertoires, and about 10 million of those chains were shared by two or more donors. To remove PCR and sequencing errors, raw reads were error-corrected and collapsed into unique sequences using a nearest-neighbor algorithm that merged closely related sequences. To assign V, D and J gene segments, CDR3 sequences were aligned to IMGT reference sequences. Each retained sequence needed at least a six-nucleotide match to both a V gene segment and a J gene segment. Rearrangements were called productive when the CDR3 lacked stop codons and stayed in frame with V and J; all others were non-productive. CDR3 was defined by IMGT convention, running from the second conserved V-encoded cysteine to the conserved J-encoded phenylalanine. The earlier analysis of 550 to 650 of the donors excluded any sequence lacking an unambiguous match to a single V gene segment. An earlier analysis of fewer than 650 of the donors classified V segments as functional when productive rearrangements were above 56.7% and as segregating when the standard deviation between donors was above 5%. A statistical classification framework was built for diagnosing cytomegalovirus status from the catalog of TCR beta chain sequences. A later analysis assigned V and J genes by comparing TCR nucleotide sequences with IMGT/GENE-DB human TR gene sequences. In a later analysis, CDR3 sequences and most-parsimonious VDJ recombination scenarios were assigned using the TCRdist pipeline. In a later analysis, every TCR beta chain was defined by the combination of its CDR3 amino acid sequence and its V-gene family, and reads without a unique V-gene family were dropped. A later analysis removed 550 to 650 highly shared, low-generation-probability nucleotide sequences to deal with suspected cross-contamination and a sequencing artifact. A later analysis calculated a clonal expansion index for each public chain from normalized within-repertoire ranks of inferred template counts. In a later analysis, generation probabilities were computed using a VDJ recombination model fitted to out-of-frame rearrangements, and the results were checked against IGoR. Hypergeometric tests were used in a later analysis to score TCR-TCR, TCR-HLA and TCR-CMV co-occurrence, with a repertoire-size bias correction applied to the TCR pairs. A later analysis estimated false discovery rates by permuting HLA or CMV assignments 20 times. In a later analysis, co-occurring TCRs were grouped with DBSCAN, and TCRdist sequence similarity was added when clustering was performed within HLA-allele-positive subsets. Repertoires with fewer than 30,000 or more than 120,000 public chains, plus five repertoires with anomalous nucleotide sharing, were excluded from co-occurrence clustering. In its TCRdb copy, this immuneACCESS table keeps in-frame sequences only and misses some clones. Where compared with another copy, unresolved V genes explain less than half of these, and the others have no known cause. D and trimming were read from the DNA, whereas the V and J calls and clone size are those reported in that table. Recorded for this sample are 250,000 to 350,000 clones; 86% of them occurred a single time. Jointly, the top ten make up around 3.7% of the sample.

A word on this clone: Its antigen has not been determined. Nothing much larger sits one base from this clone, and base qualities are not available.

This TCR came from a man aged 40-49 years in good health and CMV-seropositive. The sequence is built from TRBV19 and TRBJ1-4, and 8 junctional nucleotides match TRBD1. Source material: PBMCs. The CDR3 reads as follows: CASQGAYNEKLFF. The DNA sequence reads TGTGCCAGCCAGGGGGCCTATAATGAAAAACTGTTTTTT.